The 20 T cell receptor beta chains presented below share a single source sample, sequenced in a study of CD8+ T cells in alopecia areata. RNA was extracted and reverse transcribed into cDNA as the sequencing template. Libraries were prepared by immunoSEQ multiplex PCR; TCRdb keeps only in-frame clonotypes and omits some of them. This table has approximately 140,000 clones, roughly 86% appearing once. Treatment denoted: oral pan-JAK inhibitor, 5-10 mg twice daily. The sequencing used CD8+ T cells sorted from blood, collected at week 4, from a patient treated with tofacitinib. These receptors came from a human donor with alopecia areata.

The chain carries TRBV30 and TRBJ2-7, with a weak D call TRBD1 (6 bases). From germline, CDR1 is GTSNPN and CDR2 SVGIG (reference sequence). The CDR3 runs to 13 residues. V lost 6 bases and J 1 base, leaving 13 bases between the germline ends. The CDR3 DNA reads TGTGCCTGTCTCGGTGGACAGTCCTACGAGCAGTACTTC. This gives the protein CACLGGQSYEQYF.

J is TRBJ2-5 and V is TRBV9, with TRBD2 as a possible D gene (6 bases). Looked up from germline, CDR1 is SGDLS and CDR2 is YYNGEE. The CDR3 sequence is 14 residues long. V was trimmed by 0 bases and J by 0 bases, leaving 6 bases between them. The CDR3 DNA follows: TGTGCCAGCAGCGTAGGGGGGGACCAAGAGACCCAGTACTTC. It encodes CASSVGGDQETQYF.

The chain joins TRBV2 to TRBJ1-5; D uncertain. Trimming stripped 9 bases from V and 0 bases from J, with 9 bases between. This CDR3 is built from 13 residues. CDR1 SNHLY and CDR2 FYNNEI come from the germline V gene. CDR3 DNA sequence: TGTGCCAGTGAGGAATATAGCAATCAGCCCCAGCATTTT. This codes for CASEEYSNQPQHF.

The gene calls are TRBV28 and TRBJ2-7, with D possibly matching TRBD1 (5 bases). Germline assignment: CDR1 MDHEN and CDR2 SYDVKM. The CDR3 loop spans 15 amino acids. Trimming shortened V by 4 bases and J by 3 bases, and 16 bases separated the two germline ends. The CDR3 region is CASSYRIDGYYEQYF. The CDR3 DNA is TGTGCCAGCAGTTACAGGATTGACGGATACTACGAGCAGTACTTC.

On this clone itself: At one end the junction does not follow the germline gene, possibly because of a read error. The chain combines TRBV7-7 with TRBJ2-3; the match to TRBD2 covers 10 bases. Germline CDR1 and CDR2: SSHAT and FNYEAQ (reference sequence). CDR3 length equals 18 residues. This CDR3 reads CASSDNLAGEEGGDTQYF. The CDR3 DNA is TGTGCTAGCAGCGACAATCTAGCGGGAGAGGAAGGAGGAGATACGCAGTATTTT.

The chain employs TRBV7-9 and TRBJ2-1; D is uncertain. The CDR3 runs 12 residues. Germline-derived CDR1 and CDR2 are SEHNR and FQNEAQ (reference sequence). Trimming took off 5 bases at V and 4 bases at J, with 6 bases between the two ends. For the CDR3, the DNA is TGTGCCAGCAGCCCAATTTACAATGAGCAGTTCTTC. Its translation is CASSPIYNEQFF.

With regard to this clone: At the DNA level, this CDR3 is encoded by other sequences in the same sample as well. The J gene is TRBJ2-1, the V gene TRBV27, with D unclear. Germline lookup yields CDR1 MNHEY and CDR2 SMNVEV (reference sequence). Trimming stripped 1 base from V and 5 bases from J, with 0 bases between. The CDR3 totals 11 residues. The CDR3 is CASSLYNEQFF. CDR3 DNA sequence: TGTGCCAGCAGTTTATACAATGAGCAGTTCTTC.

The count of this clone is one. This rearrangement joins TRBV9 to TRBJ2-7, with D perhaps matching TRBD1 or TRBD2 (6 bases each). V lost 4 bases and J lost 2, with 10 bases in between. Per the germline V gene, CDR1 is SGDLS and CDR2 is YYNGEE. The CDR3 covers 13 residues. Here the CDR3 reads CASSIGGTYEQYF. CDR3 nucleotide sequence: TGTGCCAGCAGCATAGGGGGGACCTACGAGCAGTACTTC.

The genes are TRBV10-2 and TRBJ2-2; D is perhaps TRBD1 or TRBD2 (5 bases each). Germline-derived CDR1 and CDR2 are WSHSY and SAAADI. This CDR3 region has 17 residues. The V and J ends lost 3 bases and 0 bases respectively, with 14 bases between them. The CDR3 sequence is CASSEGGQPPNTGELFF. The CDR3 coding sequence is TGCGCCAGCAGTGAAGGAGGACAACCCCCGAACACCGGGGAGCTGTTTTTT.

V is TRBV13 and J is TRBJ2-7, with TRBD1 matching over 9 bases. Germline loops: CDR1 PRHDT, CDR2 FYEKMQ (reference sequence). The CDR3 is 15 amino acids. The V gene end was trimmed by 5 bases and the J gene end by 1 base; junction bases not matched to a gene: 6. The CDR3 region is CASSQGTGTSYEQYF. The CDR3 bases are TGTGCCAGCAGCCAGGGGACAGGGACATCCTACGAGCAGTACTTC.

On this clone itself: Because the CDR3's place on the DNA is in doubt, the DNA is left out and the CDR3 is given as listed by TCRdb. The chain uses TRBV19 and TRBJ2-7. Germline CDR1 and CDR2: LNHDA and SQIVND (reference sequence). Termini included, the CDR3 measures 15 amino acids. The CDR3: CASSPFGSGTYEQYF.

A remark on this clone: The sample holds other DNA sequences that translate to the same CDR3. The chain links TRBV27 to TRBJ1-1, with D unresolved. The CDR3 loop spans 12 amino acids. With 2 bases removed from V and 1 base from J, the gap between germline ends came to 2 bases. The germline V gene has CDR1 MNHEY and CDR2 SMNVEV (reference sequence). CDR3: CASSLGNTEAFF. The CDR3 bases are TGTGCCAGCAGTTTAGGGAACACTGAAGCTTTCTTT.

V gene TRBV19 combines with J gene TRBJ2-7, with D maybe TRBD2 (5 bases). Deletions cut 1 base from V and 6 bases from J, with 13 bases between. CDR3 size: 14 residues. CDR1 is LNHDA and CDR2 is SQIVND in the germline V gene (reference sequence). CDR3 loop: CASSIAVSGGEQYF. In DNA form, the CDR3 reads TGTGCCAGTAGTATAGCCGTCTCCGGAGGCGAGCAGTACTTC. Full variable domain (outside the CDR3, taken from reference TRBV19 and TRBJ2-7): DGGITQSPKYLFRKEGQNVTLSCEQNLNHDAMYWYRQDPGQGLRLIYYSQIVNDFQKGDIAEGYSVSREKKESFPLTVTSAQKNPTAFYLCASSIAVSGGEQYFGPGTRLTVT.

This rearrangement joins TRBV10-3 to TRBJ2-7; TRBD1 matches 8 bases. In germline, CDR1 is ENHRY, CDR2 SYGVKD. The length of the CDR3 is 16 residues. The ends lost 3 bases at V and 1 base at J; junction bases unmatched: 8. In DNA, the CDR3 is TGTGCCATCAGTGACCCGGGACAGGCATCTTCCTACGAGCAGTACTTC. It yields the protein CAISDPGQASSYEQYF.

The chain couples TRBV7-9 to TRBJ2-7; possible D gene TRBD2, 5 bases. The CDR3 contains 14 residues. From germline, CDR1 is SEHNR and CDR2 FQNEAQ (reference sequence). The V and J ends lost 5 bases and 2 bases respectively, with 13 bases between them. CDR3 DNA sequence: TGTGCCAGCAGCCCTAGCCCGACTGCCTACGAGCAGTACTTC. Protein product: CASSPSPTAYEQYF. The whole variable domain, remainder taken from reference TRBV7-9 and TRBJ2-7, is DTGVSQNPRHKITKRGQNVTFRCDPISEHNRLYWYRQTLGQGPEFLTYFQNEAQLEKSRLLSDRFSAERPKGSFSTLEIQRTEQGDSAMYLCASSPSPTAYEQYFGPGTRLTVT.

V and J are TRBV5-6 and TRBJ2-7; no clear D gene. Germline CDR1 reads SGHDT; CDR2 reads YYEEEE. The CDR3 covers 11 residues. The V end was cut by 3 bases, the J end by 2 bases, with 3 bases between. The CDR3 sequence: CASSSTYEQYF. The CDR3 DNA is TGTGCCAGCAGCTCAACCTACGAGCAGTACTTC.

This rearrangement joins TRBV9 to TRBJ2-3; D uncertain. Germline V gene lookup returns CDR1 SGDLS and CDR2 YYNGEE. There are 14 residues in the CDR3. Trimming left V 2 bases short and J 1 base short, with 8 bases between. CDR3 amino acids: CASSVGQGTDTQYF. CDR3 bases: TGTGCCAGCAGCGTCGGGCAGGGCACAGATACGCAGTATTTT.

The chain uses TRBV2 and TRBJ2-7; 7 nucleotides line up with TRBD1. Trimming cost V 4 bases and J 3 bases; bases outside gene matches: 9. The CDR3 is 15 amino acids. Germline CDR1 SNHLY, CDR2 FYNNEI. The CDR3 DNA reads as TGTGCCAGCAGTGCCGGGACAGCGACTATCTACGAGCAGTACTTC. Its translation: CASSAGTATIYEQYF.

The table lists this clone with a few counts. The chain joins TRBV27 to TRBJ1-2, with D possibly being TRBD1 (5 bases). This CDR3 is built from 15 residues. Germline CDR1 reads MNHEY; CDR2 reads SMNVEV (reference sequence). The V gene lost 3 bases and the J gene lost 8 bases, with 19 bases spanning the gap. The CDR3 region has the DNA TGTGCCAGCAGTTTGATCTCTGGCGGGGGGTACGGCTACACCTTC. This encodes CASSLISGGGYGYTF.

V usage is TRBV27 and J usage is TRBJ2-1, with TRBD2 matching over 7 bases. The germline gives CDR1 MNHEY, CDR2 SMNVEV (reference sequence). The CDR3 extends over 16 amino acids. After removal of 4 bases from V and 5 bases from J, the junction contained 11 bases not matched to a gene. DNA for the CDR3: TGTGCCAGCAGTTCTATAAACGCGGGAGCCCACAATGAGCAGTTCTTC. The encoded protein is CASSSINAGAHNEQFF.